Sequencing of this T cell receptor (beta chain) was carried out in a study of cytomegalovirus exposure and HLA in healthy donors. This clone is a singleton in its sample. Vbeta (60) and Jbeta (13) primers were used in the PCR. The assay was immunoSEQ multiplex PCR, and TCRdb's table has in-frame clones only and misses some. This sample carries about 120,000 clones, less than 20% of them seen once, and the ten largest clones take over 1.5%. The V gene lost 7 bases and the J gene lost 1 base, with 13 bases spanning the gap. Looked up from germline, CDR1 is MDHEN and CDR2 is SYDVKM. This CDR3 spans 14 amino acids.

The specimen sequenced was PBMCs. The TCR was taken from a woman between 18 and 29 years old in good health and CMV-seronegative. This rearrangement joins TRBV28 to TRBJ1-1; the D gene is possibly TRBD1 (5 bases). The CDR3 loop reads CASTHPQGNTEAFF. CDR3 coding DNA: TGTGCCAGCACCCATCCCCAGGGGAACACTGAAGCTTTCTTT.